This T cell receptor beta chain was sequenced during a study of blood T cell repertoires in COVID-19. This CDR3 has 12 amino acids. V shed 5 bases and J shed 7 bases, with 11 bases lying between them. Looked up from germline, CDR1 is MNHNY and CDR2 is SVGAGI (reference sequence). Libraries were prepared by immunoSEQ multiplex PCR; TCRdb keeps only in-frame clonotypes and omits some of them. The sample lists hundreds of thousands of clones; around 90% were seen once. This clone was seen once. The sample was peripheral blood. This clonotype originated in a man aged 55 to 70 who had recovered from COVID-19. The J gene is TRBJ1-2, the V gene TRBV6-6; D is perhaps TRBD1 (6 bases). In nucleotides, the CDR3 is TGTGCCAGCAGTACAGGGTACGGTGGCTACACCTTC. This sequence encodes CASSTGYGGYTF.